What follows is one T cell receptor beta chain and its context. Other DNA variants within this sample encode the same CDR3. TCRdb's copy holds only in-frame clones and misses some; the assay was immunoSEQ multiplex PCR. The sample has roughly 1,000,000 clones, roughly 74% seen once. These data come from a study of shared clonotypes between healthy human individuals. The source is a man aged 18 to 29 in good health. Some clones in this sample may be carry-over from other donors' samples. The material sequenced was memory CD4+ T cells from PBMCs. Subset of the sample: CD45RA-negative fraction.

DNA of the CDR3: TGTGCCAGCTCACCCGGACGGTTGAACACTGAAGCTTTCTTT. Amino acid sequence: CASSPGRLNTEAFF. The chain combines TRBV18 with TRBJ1-1; D is ambiguous. This CDR3 region has 14 residues. Germline-derived CDR1 and CDR2 are KGHSH and LQKENI. Trimming left V 3 bases short and J 0 bases short, with 8 bases between.